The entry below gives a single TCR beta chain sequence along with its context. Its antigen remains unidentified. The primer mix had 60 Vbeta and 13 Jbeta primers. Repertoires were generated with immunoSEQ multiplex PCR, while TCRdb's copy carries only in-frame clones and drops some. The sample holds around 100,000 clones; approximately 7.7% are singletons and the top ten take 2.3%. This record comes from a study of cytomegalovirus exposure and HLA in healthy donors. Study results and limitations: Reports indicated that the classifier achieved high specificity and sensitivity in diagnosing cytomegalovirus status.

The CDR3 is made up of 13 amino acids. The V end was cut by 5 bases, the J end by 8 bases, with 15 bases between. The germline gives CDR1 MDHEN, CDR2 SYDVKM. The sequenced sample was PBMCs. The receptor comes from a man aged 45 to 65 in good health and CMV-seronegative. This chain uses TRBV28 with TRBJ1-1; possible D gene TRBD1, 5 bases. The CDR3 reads CASSEIRRQEAFF. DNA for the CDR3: TGTGCCAGCAGTGAGATCCGGAGACAGGAAGCTTTCTTT.